This TCR beta chain is drawn from a study of cytomegalovirus exposure and HLA in healthy donors. Overall study findings and caveats: A few chains linked to CMV were shown in vitro to be specific for CMV antigens.

The PCR was carried out with 60 Vbeta primers and 13 Jbeta primers. The repertoire was sequenced with immunoSEQ multiplex PCR; TCRdb's copy has only in-frame clones and lacks some. The sample has some 130,000 clones, around three quarters seen once; the top ten hold about 4.4%. About this clone itself: The antigen remains undetermined.

Likely unrecorded immune exposures existed in these nominally healthy donors. With V trimmed by 1 base and J by 2 bases, 1 base remained unmatched. The germline CDR1 and CDR2 sequences are LNHDA and SQIVND (reference sequence). This CDR3 contains 15 residues. Sequenced: PBMCs. This sequence joins TRBV19 and TRBJ1-5; 8 nucleotides agree with TRBD1. The sequence derives from a man aged 25 to 45 in good health. The CDR3 DNA follows: TGTGCCAGTAGTATAGGCAGGGGGCGCAATCAGCCCCAGCATTTT. Encoded protein: CASSIGRGRNQPQHF.